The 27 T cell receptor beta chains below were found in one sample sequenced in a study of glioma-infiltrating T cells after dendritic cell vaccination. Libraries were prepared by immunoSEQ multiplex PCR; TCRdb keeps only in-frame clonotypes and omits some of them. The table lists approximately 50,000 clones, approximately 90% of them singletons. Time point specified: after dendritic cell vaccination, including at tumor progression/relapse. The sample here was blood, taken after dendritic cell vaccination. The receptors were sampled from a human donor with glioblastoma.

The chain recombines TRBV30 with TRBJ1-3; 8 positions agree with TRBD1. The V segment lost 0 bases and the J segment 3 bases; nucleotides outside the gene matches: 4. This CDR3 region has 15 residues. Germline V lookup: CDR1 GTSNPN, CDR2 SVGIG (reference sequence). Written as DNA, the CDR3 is TGTGCCTGGAGTGTCAGGGGGCCGAATGGAAACACCATATATTTT. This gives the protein CAWSVRGPNGNTIYF.

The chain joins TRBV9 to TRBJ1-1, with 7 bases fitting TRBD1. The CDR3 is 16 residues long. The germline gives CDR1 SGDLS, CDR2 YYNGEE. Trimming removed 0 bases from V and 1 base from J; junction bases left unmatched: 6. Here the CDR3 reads CASSVDTTGQNTEAFF. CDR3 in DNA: TGTGCCAGCAGCGTAGATACGACAGGGCAGAACACTGAAGCTTTCTTT.

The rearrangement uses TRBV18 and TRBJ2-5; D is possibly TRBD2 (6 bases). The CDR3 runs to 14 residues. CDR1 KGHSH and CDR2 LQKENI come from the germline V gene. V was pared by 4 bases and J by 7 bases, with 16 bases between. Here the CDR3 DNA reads TGTGCCAGCTCACGTACCCAGGGTAGCGGGACCCAGTACTTC. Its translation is CASSRTQGSGTQYF. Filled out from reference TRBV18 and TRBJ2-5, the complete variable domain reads NAGVMQNPRHLVRRRGQEARLRCSPMKGHSHVYWYRQLPEEGLKFMVYLQKENIIDESGMPKERFSAEFPKEGPSILRIQQVVRGDSAAYFCASSRTQGSGTQYFGPGTRLLVL.

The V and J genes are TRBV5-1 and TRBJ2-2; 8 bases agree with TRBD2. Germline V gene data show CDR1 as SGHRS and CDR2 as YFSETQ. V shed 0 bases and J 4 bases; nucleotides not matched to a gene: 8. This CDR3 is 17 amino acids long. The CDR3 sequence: CASSLAPAGALTGELFF. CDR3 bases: TGCGCCAGCAGCTTGGCCCCAGCGGGAGCTCTCACCGGGGAGCTGTTTTTT.

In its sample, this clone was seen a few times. The CDR3 sequence: CASRSSTGSTDTQYF. The CDR3 region has the DNA TGTGCCAGCAGGTCCTCGACAGGGAGCACAGATACGCAGTATTTT. The chain is built from TRBV27 and TRBJ2-3; 7 nucleotides line up with TRBD1. V shed 6 bases, J shed 0 bases, and the junction held 6 bases outside the gene matches. CDR3 length: 15 residues. The germline gives CDR1 MNHEY, CDR2 SMNVEV (reference sequence).

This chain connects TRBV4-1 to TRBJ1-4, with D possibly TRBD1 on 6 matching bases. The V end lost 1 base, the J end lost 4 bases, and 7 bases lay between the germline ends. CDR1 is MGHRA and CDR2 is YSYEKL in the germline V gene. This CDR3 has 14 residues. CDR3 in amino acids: CASSQGQVNEKLFF. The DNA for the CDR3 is TGCGCCAGCAGCCAAGGACAGGTTAATGAAAAACTGTTTTTT.

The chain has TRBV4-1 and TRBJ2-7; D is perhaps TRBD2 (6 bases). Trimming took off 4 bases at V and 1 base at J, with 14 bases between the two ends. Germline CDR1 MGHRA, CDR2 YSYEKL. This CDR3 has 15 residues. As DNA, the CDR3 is TGCGCCAGCAGCCTCCGCGGGGACGGTTCCTACGAGCAGTACTTC. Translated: CASSLRGDGSYEQYF.

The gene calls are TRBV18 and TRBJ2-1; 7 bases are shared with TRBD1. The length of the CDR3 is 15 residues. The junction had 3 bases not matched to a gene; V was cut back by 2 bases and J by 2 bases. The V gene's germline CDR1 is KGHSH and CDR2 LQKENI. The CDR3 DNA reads TGTGCCAGCTCACCAAACAGGGGACCCTACAATGAGCAGTTCTTC. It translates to CASSPNRGPYNEQFF.

This CDR3 reads CAWSRIYQETQYF. DNA for the CDR3: TGTGCCTGGAGCAGGATATACCAAGAGACCCAGTACTTC. J is TRBJ2-5 and V is TRBV30; D is unclear. Germline V gene lookup returns CDR1 GTSNPN and CDR2 SVGIG (reference sequence). Between the trimmed V and J ends, which lost 3 bases and 0 bases, there was a span of 8 bases. The CDR3 loop spans 13 amino acids.

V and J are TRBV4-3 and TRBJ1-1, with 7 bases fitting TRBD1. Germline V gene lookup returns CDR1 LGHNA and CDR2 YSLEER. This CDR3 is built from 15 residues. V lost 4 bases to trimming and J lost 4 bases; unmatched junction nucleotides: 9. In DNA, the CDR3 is TGCGCCAGCAGCCCACGGACAGGAGGAGCCACTGAAGCTTTCTTT. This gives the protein CASSPRTGGATEAFF.

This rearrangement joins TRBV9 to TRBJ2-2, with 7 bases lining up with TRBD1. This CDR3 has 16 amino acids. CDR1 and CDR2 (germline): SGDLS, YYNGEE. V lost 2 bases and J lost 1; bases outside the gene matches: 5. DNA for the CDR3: TGTGCCAGCAGCGTCCGACAGGGATTGAACACCGGGGAGCTGTTTTTT. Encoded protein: CASSVRQGLNTGELFF.

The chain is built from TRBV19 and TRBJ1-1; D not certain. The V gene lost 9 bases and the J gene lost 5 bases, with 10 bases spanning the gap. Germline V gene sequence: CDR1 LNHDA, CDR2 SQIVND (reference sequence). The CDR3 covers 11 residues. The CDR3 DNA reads TGTGCCAGGGCTGTGGAGACTGAAGCTTTCTTT. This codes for CARAVETEAFF. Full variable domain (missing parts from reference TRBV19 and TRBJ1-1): DGGITQSPKYLFRKEGQNVTLSCEQNLNHDAMYWYRQDPGQGLRLIYYSQIVNDFQKGDIAEGYSVSREKKESFPLTVTSAQKNPTAFYLCARAVETEAFFGQGTRLTVV.

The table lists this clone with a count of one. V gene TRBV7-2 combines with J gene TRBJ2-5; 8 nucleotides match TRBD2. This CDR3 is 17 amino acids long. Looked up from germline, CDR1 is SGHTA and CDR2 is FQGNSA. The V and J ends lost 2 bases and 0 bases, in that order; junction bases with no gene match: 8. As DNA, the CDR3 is TGTGCCAGCAGCTTATTCTCAAGCGGGAGATACCAAGAGACCCAGTACTTC. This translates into CASSLFSSGRYQETQYF.

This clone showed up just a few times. The CDR3 bases are TGTGCCAGCAGCAATGGAGGGGTGGCACTCTCCTACGAGCAGTACTTC. It codes for CASSNGGVALSYEQYF. The chain uses TRBV21-1 and TRBJ2-7; TRBD2, the table's D call, was not compared with the DNA. TRBV21-1 is a pseudogene. This CDR3 region has 16 residues.

The CDR3 reads CASSVGLAGGPGNEQYF. The CDR3 region has the DNA TGTGCCAGCAGCGTAGGTCTAGCGGGAGGGCCGGGGAACGAGCAGTACTTC. J is TRBJ2-7 and V is TRBV9, with 12 bases fitting TRBD2. CDR1 is SGDLS, CDR2 YYNGEE, per germline. The V segment lost 0 bases and the J segment 5 bases; nucleotides outside the gene matches: 9. The CDR3 has 17 amino acids.

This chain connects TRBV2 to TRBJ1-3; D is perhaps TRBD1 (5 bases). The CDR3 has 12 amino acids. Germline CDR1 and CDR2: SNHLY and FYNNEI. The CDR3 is CAGRATGNTIYF. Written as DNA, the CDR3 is TGTGCAGGCAGGGCCACTGGAAACACCATATATTTT.

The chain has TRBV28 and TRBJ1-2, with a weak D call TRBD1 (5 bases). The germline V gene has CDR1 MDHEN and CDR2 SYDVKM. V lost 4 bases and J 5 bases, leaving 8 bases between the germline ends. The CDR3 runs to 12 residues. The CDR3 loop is CASSYQGYGYTF. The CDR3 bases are TGTGCCAGCAGTTATCAGGGATATGGCTACACCTTC.

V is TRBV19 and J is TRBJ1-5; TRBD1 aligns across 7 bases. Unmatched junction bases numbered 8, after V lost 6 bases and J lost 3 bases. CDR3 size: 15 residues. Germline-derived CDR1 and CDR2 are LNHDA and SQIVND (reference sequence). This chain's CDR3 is CASSLLGTVNQPQHF. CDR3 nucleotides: TGTGCCAGTAGCCTTCTCGGGACAGTCAATCAGCCCCAGCATTTT.

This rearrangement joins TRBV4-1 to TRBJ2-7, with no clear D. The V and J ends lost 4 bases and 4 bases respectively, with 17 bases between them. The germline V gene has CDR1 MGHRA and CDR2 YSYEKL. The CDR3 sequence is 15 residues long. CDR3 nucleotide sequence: TGCGCCAGCAGCCTCTCGTTGGTAGTTTCTTACGAGCAGTACTTC. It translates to CASSLSLVVSYEQYF.

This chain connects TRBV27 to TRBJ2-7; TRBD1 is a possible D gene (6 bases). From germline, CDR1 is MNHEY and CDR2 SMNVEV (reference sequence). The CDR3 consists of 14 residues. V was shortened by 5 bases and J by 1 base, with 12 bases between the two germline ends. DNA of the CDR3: TGTGCCAGCAGTCCAGGGGACGCGTCCTACGAGCAGTACTTC. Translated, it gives CASSPGDASYEQYF.

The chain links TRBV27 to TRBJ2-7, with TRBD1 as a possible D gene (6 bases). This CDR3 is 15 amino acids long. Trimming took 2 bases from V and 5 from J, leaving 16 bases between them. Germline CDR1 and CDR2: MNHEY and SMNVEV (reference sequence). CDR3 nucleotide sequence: TGTGCCAGCAGTTTAGCGATAGGGGGTGTCAACGAGCAGTACTTC. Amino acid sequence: CASSLAIGGVNEQYF.

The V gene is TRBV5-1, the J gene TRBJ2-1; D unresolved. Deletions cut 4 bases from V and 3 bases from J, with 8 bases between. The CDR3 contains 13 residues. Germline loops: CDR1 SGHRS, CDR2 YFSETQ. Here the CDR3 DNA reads TGCGCCAGCAGCGAACCAGGCTACAATGAGCAGTTCTTC. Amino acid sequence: CASSEPGYNEQFF.

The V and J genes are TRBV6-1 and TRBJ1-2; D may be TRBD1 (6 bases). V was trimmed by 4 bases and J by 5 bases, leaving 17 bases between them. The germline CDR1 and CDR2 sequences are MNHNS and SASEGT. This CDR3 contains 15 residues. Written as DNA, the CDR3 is TGTGCCAGCAGTGGACGGGGGGGCAGGATATATGGCTACACCTTC. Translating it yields CASSGRGGRIYGYTF.

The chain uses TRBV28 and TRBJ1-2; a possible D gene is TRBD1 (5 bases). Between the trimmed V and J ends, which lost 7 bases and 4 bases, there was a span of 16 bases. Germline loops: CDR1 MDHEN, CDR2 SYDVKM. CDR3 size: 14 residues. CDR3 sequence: CASKLIGVGYGYTF. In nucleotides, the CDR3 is TGTGCCAGCAAATTGATAGGGGTGGGCTATGGCTACACCTTC.

The CDR3 DNA is TGTGCCAGCTCACCTAACAGGTTTCACGAGCAGTTCTTC. It specifies CASSPNRFHEQFF. The chain employs TRBV18 and TRBJ2-1; a weak D match, TRBD1 (5 bases). Germline CDR1 reads KGHSH; CDR2 reads LQKENI. The V end was cut by 3 bases, the J end by 10 bases, with 13 bases between. This CDR3 has 13 amino acids. Full variable domain (missing parts from reference TRBV18 and TRBJ2-1): NAGVMQNPRHLVRRRGQEARLRCSPMKGHSHVYWYRQLPEEGLKFMVYLQKENIIDESGMPKERFSAEFPKEGPSILRIQQVVRGDSAAYFCASSPNRFHEQFFGPGTRLTVL.

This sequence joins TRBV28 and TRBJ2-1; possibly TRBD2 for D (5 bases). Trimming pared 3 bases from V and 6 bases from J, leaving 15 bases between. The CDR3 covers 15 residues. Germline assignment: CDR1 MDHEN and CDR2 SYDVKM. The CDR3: CASSFSREIGNEQFF. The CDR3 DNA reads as TGTGCCAGCAGTTTCTCGAGGGAAATCGGCAATGAGCAGTTCTTC.

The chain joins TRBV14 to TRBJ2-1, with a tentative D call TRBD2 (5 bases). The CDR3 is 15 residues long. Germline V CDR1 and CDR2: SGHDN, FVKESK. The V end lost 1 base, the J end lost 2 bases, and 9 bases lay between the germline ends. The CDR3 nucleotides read TGTGCCAGCAGCCAAGTCGGGGTTCCCTACAATGAGCAGTTCTTC. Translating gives CASSQVGVPYNEQFF.